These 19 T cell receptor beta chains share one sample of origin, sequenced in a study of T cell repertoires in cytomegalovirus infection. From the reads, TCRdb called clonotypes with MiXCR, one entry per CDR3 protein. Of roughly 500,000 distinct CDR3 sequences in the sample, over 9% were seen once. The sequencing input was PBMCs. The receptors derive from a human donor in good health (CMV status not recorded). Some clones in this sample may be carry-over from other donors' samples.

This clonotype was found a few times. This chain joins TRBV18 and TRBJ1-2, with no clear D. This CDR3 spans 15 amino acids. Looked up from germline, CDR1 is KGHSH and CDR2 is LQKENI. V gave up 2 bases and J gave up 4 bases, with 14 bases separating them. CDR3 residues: CASSPNTPGLYGYTF. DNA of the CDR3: TGTGCCAGCTCACCAAACACCCCGGGCCTCTATGGCTACACCTTC. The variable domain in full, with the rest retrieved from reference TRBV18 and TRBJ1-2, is NAGVMQNPRHLVRRRGQEARLRCSPMKGHSHVYWYRQLPEEGLKFMVYLQKENIIDESGMPKERFSAEFPKEGPSILRIQQVVRGDSAAYFCASSPNTPGLYGYTFGSGTRLTVV.

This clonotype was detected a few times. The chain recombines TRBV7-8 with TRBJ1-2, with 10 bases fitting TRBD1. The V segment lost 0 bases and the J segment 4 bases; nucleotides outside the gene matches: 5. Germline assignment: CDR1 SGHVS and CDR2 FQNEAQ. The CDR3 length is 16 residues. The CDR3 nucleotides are TGTGCCAGCAGCTTAGCGTCGGGACAGGGGATCTATGGCTACACCTTC. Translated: CASSLASGQGIYGYTF.

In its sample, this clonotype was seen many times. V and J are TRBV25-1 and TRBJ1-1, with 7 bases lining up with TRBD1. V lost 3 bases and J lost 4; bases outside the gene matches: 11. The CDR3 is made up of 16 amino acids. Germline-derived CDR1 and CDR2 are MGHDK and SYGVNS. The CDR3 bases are TGTGCCAGCAGTGACCCGAATGCAGGGGGTAGCACTGAAGCTTTCTTT. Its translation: CASSDPNAGGSTEAFF.

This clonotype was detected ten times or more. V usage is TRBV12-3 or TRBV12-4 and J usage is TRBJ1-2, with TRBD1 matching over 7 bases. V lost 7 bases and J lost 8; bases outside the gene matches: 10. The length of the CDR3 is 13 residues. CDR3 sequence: CASTPIGGYGYTF. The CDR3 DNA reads TGTGCCAGCACCCCCATAGGGGGCTACGGCTACACCTTC.

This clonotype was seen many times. The CDR3 here is CASSPDRGNNEQFF. DNA for the CDR3: TGTGCCAGCAGCCCGGACAGGGGTAACAATGAGCAGTTCTTC. The chain links TRBV7-2 to TRBJ2-1, with 9 nucleotides matching TRBD1. The CDR3 sequence is 14 residues long. Per the germline V gene, CDR1 is SGHTA and CDR2 is FQGNSA. The J segment lost 5 bases and the V segment lost 5 bases, leaving 4 bases of the junction unmatched.

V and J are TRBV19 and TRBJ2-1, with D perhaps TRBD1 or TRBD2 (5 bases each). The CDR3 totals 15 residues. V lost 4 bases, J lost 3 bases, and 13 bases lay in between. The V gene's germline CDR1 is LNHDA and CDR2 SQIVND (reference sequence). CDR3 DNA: TGTGCCAGTAGTACGATGGGGGTTAGCTACAATGAGCAGTTCTTC. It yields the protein CASSTMGVSYNEQFF.

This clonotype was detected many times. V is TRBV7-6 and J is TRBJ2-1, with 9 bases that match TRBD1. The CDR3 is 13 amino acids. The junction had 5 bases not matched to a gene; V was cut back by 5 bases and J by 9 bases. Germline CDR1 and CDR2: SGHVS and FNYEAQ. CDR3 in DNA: TGTGCCAGCAGCCGATCACAGGGGGCTGAGCAGTTCTTC. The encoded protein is CASSRSQGAEQFF. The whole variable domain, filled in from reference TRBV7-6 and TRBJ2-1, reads GAGVSQSPRYKVTKRGQDVALRCDPISGHVSLYWYRQALGQGPEFLTYFNYEAQQDKSGLPNDRFSAERPEGSISTLTIQRTEQRDSAMYRCASSRSQGAEQFFGPGTRLTVL.

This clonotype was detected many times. This chain's CDR3 is CATSRDPGQGADEQYF. The CDR3 bases are TGTGCCACCAGCAGAGATCCTGGGCAGGGGGCGGACGAGCAGTACTTC. The chain is built from TRBV15 and TRBJ2-7; 8 bases agree with TRBD1. The CDR3 is made up of 16 amino acids. Per germline, CDR1 LNHNV and CDR2 YYDKDF (reference sequence). The J segment lost 5 bases and the V segment lost 0 bases, leaving 9 bases of the junction unmatched.

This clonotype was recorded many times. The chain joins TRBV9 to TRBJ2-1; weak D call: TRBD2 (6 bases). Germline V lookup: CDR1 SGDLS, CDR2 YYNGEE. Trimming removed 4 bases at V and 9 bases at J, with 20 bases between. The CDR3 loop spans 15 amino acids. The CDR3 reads CASSKFGGSYVEQFF. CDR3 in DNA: TGTGCCAGCAGCAAGTTCGGGGGTTCCTACGTTGAGCAGTTCTTC.

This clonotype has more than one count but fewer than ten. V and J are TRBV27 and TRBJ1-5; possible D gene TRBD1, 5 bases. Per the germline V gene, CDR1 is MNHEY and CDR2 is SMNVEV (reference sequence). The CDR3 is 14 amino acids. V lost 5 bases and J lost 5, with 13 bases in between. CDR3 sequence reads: CASSRAQADQPQHF. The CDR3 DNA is TGTGCCAGCAGTAGAGCACAGGCTGATCAGCCCCAGCATTTT.

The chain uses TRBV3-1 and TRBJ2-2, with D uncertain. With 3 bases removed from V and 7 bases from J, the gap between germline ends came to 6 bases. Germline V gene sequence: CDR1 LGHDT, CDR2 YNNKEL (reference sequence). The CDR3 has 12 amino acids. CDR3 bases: TGTGCCAGCAGCCAGGCTGGCGGGGAGCTGTTTTTT. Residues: CASSQAGGELFF.

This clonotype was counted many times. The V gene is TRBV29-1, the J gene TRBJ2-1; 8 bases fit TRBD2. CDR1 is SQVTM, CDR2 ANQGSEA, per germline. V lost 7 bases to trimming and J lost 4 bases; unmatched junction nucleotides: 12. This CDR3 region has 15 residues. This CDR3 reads CSACAHGRDYNEQFF. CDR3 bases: TGCAGCGCTTGCGCTCACGGGAGGGATTACAATGAGCAGTTCTTC.

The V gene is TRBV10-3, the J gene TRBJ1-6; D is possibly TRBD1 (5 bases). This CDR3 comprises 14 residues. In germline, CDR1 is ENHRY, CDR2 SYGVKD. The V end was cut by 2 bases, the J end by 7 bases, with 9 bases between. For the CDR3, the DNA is TGTGCCATCAGTGAGACAGGAGGAAATTCACCCCTCCACTTT. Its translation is CAISETGGNSPLHF.

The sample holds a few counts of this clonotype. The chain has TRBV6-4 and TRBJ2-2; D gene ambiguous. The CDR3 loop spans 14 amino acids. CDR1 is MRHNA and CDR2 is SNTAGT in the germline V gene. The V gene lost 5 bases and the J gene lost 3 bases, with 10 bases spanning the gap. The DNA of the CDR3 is TGTGCCAGCAGTCGTCATACCGACACCGGGGAGCTGTTTTTT. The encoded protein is CASSRHTDTGELFF.

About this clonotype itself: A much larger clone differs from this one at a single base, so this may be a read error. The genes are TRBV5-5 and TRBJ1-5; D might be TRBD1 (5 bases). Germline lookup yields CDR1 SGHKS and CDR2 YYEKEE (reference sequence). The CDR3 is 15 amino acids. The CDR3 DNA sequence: TGTGCCAGCAGCTTAGACAGATATAGCAATCAGTCCCAGCATTTT. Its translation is CASSLDRYSNQSQHF.

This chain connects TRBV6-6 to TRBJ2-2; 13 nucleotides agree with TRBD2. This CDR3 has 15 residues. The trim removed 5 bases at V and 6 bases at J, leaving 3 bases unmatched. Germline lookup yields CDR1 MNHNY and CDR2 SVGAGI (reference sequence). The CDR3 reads CASSTLAGGAGELFF. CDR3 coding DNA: TGTGCCAGCAGTACACTAGCGGGAGGGGCCGGGGAGCTGTTTTTT.

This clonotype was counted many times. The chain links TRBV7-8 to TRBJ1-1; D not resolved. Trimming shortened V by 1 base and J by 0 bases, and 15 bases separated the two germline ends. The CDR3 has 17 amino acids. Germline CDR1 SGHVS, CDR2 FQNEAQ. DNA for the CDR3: TGTGCCAGCAGCTTAGTTACGGGAATCCTCATGAACACTGAAGCTTTCTTT. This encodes CASSLVTGILMNTEAFF.

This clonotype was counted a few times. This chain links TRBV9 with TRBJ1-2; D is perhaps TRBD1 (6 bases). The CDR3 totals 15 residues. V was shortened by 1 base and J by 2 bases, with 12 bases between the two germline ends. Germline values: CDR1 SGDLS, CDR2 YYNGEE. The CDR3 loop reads CASSVSGQRNYGYTF. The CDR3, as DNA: TGTGCCAGCAGCGTATCCGGACAGCGAAACTATGGCTACACCTTC.

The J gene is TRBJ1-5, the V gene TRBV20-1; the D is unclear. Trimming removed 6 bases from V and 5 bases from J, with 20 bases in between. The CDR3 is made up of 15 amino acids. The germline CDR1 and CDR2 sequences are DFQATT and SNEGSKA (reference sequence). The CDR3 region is CSARRGFLRDQPQHF. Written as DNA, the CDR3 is TGCAGTGCCCGCCGGGGATTTCTGAGGGATCAGCCCCAGCATTTT.